This T cell receptor (beta chain) originates from a study of blood T cell repertoires in COVID-19. Study context: Some COVID-19 samples were acute and others convalescent; all came from the United States, Italy and Spain. Sources were T cells, B-cell-depleted T cells, or PBMCs; the material itself was cDNA or gDNA.

The authors' processing: Amplification from reference gene primers served as the basis for estimated nucleated cell counts. Using immunoSEQ multiplex PCR, the repertoire was profiled, and TCRdb retains in-frame clones only, with some absent. The DNA was the basis for D and trimming; V, J and clone size are from that table. The sample has roughly 280,000 clones; roughly 90% are singletons. A word on this clone: This CDR3 is also generated by other DNA sequences in the sample.

This CDR3 comprises 14 residues. Per germline, CDR1 SGHRS and CDR2 YFSETQ. V lost 5 bases and J lost 2; bases outside the gene matches: 7. The sample consisted of peripheral blood. The origin of this receptor is a man aged 30-40 years with active or convalescent COVID-19. This chain links TRBV5-1 with TRBJ2-7; 7 positions match TRBD1. Written as DNA, the CDR3 is TGCGCCAGCAGAACTCGGACAGGTCCCTACGAGCAGTACTTC. Translated: CASRTRTGPYEQYF.